This record concerns one TCR beta chain sequence. The data were obtained in a study of neoadjuvant anti-PD-1 for oral cavity cancer. On the study more broadly: Non-progressing patients received a fourth nivolumab dose near day 43, then surgery on days 50-56.

The table came from immunoSEQ multiplex PCR; TCRdb's copy has only in-frame clones and leaves some out. Here the sample spans around 14,000 clones, around 70% being singletons. The sample consisted of PBMCs, taken before nivolumab (anti-PD-1) treatment. This TCR derives from a person between 35 and 79 years old with oral cavity squamous cell carcinoma.

CDR3 protein: CASSLGQNYGYTF. The DNA of the CDR3 is TGTGCCAGCAGCCTGGGACAGAACTATGGCTACACCTTC. V is TRBV14 and J is TRBJ1-2; 7 bases are shared with TRBD1. The CDR3 has 13 amino acids. Losses at the gene ends were 4 bases for V and 2 bases for J; bases not matched to a gene: 1. The germline V gene has CDR1 SGHDN and CDR2 FVKESK. Combining the CDR3 with reference TRBV14 and TRBJ1-2 gives the whole variable domain EAGVTQFPSHSVIEKGQTVTLRCDPISGHDNLYWYRRVMGKEIKFLLHFVKESKQDESGMPNNRFLAERTGGTYSTLKVQPAELEDSGVYFCASSLGQNYGYTFGSGTRLTVV.